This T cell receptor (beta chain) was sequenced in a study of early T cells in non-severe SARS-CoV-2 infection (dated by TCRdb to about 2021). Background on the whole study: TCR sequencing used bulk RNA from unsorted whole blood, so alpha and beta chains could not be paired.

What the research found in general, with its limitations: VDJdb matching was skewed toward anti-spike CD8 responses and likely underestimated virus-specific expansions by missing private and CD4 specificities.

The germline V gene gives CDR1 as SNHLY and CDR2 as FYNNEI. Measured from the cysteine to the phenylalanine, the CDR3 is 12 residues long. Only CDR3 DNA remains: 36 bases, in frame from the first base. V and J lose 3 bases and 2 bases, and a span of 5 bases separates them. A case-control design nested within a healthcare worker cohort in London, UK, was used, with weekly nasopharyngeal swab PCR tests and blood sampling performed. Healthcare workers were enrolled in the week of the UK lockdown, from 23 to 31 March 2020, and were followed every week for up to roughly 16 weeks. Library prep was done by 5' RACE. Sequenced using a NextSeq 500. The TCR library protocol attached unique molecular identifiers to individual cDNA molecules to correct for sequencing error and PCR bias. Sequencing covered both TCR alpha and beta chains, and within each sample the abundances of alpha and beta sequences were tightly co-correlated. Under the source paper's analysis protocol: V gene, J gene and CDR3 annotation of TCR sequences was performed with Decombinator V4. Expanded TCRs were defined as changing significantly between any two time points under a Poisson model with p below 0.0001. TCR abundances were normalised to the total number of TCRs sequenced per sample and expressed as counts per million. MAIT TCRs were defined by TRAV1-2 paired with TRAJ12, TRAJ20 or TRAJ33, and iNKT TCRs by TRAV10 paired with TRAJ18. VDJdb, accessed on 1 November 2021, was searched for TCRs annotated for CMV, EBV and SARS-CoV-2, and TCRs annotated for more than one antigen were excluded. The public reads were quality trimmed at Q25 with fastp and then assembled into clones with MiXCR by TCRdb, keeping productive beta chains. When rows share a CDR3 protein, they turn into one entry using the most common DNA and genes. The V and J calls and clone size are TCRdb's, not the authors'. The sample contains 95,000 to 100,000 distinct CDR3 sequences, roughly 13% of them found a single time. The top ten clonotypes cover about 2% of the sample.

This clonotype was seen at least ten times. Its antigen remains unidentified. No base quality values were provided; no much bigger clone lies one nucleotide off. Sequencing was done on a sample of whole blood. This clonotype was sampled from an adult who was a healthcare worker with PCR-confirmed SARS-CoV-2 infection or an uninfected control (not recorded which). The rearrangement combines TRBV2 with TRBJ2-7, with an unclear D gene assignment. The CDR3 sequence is CASSENPYEQYF. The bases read TGTGCCAGCAGTGAGAACCCCTACGAGCAGTACTTC.